This TCR beta chain comes out of a study of blood T cell repertoires in COVID-19. Study details: There were acute and convalescent COVID-19 samples, and they came from the United States, Italy and Spain. T cells, B-cell-depleted T cells, or PBMCs provided the cDNA or gDNA that served as material.

Methods used by the authors: For nucleated cells, counts were estimated from reference gene primer amplification. The table came from immunoSEQ multiplex PCR; TCRdb's copy has only in-frame clones and leaves some out. Clone size and the V and J calls come from that table; the DNA yielded D and trimming. The sample holds under 60,000 clones; roughly 88% are singletons and the top ten take roughly 13%. Sample: peripheral blood. This sequence originates from a human donor with active COVID-19. The donor label of this sample is uncertain.

CDR3 DNA: TGTGCCAGTAGTAACAGCCACTCTGGAAACACCATATATTTT. Translating it yields CASSNSHSGNTIYF. V usage is TRBV19 and J usage is TRBJ1-3, with D unclear. Germline CDR1 reads LNHDA; CDR2 reads SQIVND (reference sequence). V lost 4 bases to trimming and J lost 0 bases, with 7 bases between them. There are 14 residues in the CDR3.